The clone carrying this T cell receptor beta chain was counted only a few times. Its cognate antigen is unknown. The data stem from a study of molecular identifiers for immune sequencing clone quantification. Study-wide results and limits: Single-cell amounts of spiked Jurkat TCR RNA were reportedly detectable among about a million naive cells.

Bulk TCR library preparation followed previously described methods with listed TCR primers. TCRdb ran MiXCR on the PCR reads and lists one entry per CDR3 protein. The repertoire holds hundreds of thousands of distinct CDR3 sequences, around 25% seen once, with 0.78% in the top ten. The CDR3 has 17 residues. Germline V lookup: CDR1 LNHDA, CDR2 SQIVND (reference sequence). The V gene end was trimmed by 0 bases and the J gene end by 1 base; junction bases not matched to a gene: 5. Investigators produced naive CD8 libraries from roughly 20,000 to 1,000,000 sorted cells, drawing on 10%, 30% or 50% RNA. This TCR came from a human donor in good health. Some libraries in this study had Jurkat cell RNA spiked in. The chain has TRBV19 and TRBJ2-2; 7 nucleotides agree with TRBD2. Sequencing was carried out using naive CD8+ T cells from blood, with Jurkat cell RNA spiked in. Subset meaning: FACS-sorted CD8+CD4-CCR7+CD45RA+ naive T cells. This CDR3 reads CASSIDPGGRNTGELFF. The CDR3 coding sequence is TGTGCCAGTAGTATAGATCCGGGAGGCAGGAACACCGGGGAGCTGTTTTTT.